This TCR beta chain was observed in a study of siplizumab effects on memory and regulatory T cells. Regarding this clone: What it binds is not known.

The assay was immunoSEQ multiplex PCR, and TCRdb's table has in-frame clones only and misses some. The data contain approximately 100,000 clones, approximately 92% of them singletons. Whole-study results and caveats: Greater diversity than memory cells seemed evident in naive T cells, which also appeared to be major alloresponse contributors.

Between the trimmed V and J ends, which lost 3 bases and 12 bases, there was a span of 15 bases. This CDR3 is built from 13 residues. Per germline, CDR1 SGHAT and CDR2 FQDESV (reference sequence). The sequencing input was CD4+ T cells sorted from blood. V is TRBV11-1 and J is TRBJ2-1; no clear D. The receptor's source is a human donor in good health. Some clones in this sample may be carry-over from other donors' samples. CDR3 DNA: TGTGCCAGCAGCTTGGATCTAGTCGCTTGGCAGTTCTTC. It translates to CASSLDLVAWQFF.